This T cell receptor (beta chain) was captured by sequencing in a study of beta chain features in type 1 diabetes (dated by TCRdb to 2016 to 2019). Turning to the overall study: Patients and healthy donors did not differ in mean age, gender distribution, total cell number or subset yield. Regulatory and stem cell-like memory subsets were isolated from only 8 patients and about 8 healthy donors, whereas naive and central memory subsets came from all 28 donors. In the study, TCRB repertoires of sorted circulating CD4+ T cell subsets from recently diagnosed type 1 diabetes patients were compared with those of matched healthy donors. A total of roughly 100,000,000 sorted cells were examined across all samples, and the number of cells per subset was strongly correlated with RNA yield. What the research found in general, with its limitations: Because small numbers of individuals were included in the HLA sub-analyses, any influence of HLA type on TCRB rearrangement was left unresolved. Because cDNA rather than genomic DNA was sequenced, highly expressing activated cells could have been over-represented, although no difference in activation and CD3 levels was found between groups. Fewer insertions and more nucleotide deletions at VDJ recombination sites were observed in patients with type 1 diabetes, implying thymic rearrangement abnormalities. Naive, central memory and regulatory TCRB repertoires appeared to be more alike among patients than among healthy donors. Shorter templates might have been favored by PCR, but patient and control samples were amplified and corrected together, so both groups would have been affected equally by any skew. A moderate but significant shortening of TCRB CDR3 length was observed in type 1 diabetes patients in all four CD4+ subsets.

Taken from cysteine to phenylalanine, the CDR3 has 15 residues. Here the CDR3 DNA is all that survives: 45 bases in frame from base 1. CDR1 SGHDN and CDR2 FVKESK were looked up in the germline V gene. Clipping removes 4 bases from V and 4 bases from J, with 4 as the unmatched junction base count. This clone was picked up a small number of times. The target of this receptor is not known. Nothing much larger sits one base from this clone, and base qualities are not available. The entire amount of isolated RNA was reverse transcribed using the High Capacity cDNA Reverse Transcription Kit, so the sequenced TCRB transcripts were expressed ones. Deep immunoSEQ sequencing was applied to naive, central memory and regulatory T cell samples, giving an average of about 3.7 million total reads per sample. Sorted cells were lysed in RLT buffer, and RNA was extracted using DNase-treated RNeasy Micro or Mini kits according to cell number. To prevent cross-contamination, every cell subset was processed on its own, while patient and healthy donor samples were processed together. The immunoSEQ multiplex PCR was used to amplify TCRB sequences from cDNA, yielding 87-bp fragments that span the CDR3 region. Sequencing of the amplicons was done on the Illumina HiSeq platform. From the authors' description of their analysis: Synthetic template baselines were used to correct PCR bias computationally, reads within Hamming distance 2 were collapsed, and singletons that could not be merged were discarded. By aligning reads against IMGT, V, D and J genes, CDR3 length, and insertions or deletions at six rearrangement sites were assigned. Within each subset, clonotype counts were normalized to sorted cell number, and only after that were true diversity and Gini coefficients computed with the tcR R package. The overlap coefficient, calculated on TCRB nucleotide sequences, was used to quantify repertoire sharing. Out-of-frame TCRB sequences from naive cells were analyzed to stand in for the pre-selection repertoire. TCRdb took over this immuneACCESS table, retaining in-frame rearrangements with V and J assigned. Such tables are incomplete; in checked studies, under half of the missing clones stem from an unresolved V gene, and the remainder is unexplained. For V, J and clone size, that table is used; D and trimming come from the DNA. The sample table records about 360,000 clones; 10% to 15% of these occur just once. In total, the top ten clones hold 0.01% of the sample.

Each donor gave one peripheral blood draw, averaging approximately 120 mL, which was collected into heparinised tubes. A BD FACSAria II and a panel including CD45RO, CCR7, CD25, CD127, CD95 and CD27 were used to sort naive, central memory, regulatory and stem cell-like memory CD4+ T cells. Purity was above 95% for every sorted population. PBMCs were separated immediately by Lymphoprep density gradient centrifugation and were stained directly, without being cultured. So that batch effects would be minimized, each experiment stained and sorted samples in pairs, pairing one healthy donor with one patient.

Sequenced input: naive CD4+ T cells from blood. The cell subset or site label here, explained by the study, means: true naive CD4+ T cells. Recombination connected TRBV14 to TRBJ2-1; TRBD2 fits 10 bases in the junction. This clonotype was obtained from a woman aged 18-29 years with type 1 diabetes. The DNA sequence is TGTGCCAGCAGCCCGATGACTAGCGGGTACAATGAGCAGTTCTTC. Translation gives CASSPMTSGYNEQFF.